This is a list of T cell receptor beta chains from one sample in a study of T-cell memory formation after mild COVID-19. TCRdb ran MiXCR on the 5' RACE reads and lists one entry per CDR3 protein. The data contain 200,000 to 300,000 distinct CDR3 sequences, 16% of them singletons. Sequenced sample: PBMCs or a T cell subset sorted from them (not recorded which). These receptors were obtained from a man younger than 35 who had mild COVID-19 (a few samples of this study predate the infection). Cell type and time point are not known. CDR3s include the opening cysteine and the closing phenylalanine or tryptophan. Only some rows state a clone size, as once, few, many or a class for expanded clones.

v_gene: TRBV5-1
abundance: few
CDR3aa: CASSLWAGATDTQYF

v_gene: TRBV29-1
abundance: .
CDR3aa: CSVMNTGELFF

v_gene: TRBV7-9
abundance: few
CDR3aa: CASSETAEAFF

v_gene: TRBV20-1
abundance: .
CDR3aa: CSAETLGGAGEKLFF

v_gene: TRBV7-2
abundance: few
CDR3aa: CASSTYTYGYTF

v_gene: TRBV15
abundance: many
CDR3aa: CATSRDLGWDEKLFF

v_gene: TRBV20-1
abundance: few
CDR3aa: CSATGVKNIQYF

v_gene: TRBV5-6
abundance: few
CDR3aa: CASSWDLVGETQYF

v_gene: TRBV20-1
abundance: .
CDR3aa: CSASPNEQFF

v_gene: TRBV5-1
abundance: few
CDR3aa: CASSGDTEAFF

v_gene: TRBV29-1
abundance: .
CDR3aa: CSVVERGGTTDTQYF